This is a list of T cell receptor beta chains from one sample in a study of CD8 T cells in Susac syndrome. In TCRdb, the immunoSEQ multiplex PCR reads were re-called with MiXCR into one record per CDR3 protein. The top ten hold 0.13% to 0.15% of the sample, which has about 140,000 distinct CDR3 sequences, 85% to 95% seen once. The sequenced sample consisted of CD4+ T cells from PBMCs. These receptors came from a human donor with Susac syndrome. Each CDR3 is given with its conserved first and last residue. Fields, in order: J gene, V gene, clone size, D gene, CDR3 DNA, CDR3 protein. D genes are given only for firm matches. Only some rows state a clone size, as once, few, many or a class for expanded clones.

>TRBJ1-2|TRBV7-9|-|-
TGTGCCAGCAGCCCGGACCTATGGACCTATGGCTACACCTTC
CASSPDLWTYGYTF
>TRBJ2-1|TRBV4-3|few|-
TGCGCCAGCAGCCAAGTGGACCTACTTGTGTACAATGAGCAGTTCTTC
CASSQVDLLVYNEQFF
>TRBJ2-5|TRBV5-6|-|-
TGTGCCAGCCGTGGACAGATCAGGTACCAAGAGACCCAGTACTTC
CASRGQIRYQETQYF
>TRBJ2-7|TRBV7-2|few|TRBD2
TGTGCCAGCAGCTTAGGTATACTAGCGGGAGTCCACGAGCAGTACTTC
CASSLGILAGVHEQYF
>TRBJ1-5|TRBV20-1|-|TRBD1
TGCAGTGCTTCCACGGGACAGGGCTATCAGCCCCAGCATTTT
CSASTGQGYQPQHF
>TRBJ1-1|TRBV20-1|-|-
TGCAGTGCTAGAGGCGGGGCCACTGAAGCTTTCTTT
CSARGGATEAFF
>TRBJ1-5|TRBV15|-|TRBD1
TGTGCCACCAGCAGATGGGGACAGGGCGATCAGCCCCAGCATTTT
CATSRWGQGDQPQHF
>TRBJ2-7|TRBV5-4|-|-
TGTGCCAGCAGCCCCGACAACTACGAGCAGTACTTC
CASSPDNYEQYF
>TRBJ2-1|TRBV3-1|-|TRBD2
TGTGCCAGCAGCCGAACCGGGACTAGCGGATACAATGAGCAGTTCTTC
CASSRTGTSGYNEQFF
>TRBJ2-7|TRBV30|-|TRBD2
TGTGCCTGGAGGGGACCGGGAGGACTCTACGAGCAGTACTTC
CAWRGPGGLYEQYF
>TRBJ2-1|TRBV20-1|-|-
TGCAGTGCTAGAGATCAAGCATACTCCTACAATGAGCAGTTCTTC
CSARDQAYSYNEQFF
>TRBJ2-7|TRBV25-1|-|-
TGTGCCAGCAGTGAAGCCGGACTTAACTACGAGCAGTACTTC
CASSEAGLNYEQYF
>TRBJ2-2|TRBV6-6|-|-
TGTGCCAGCAGTCCTCCTAGCCGGAACACCGGGGAGCTGTTTTTT
CASSPPSRNTGELFF
>TRBJ2-1|TRBV29-1|-|-
TGCAGCGTTGAGAGGGGGGAGGAGGGAGAGGTTTTCTCCTACAATGAGCAGTTCTTC
CSVERGEEGEVFSYNEQFF
>TRBJ2-1|TRBV7-9|-|-
TGTGCCAGCAGCCCCTCAGGGGGGTTTCAGTTCTTC
CASSPSGGFQFF
>TRBJ2-3|TRBV30|-|TRBD2
TGTGCCTGGGGACTAGCGGGATCCCTTCATACGCAGTATTTT
CAWGLAGSLHTQYF
>TRBJ1-2|TRBV20-1|-|-
TGCAGTGCTAGAGATCCCGGGGGGGTGTATGGCTACACCTTC
CSARDPGGVYGYTF
>TRBJ2-3|TRBV14|-|TRBD2
TGTGCCAGCAGCCCTCGACTGATAGCGGGAGCCACAGATACGCAGTATTTT
CASSPRLIAGATDTQYF
>TRBJ1-2|TRBV30|-|-
TGTGCCGGACACGGGCAGAATAACTATGGCTACACCTTC
CAGHGQNNYGYTF
>TRBJ2-7|TRBV30|-|-
TGTGCCTGGAGGTGGACGGCTTCCTACGAGCAGTACTTC
CAWRWTASYEQYF
>TRBJ2-1|TRBV20-1|-|-
TGCAGTGCTCGGGGACTTCGTTATTTCGACTACAATGAGCAGTTCTTC
CSARGLRYFDYNEQFF
>TRBJ2-7|TRBV5-1|-|-
TGCGCCAGCAGCGGGCAACCCACGGACGAGCAGTACTTC
CASSGQPTDEQYF
>TRBJ2-5|TRBV6-2/TRBV6-3|-|-
TGTGCCAGCAGTTATGGGTCGTACCAAGAGACCCAGTACTTC
CASSYGSYQETQYF
>TRBJ1-5|TRBV30|-|-
TGTGCCTGGAGTTTGGGTAGGTTCCAGCCCCAGCATTTT
CAWSLGRFQPQHF
>TRBJ2-3|TRBV20-1|-|-
TGCAGTGCTAGAGATCGTGCAGGTGCCAAAGATACGCAGTATTTT
CSARDRAGAKDTQYF
>TRBJ1-2|TRBV4-1|-|TRBD1
TGCGCCAGCAGCCGACCAGGACAGGGTAAAGGCTATGGCTACACCTTC
CASSRPGQGKGYGYTF
>TRBJ1-5|TRBV19|-|TRBD1
TGTGCCAGTAGTCCCCGGGACAGAGGCAATCAGCCCCAGCATTTT
CASSPRDRGNQPQHF
>TRBJ2-4|TRBV20-1|once|TRBD2
TGCAGTGCTAGAGATTTGGTGCTAGCGGGGGGGCCCAAAAACATTCAGTACTTC
CSARDLVLAGGPKNIQYF
>TRBJ2-5|TRBV7-8|-|TRBD1
TGTGCCAGCAGCTTAGGGTGGGACAGGGCCCAAGAGACCCAGTACTTC
CASSLGWDRAQETQYF
>TRBJ2-3|TRBV7-2|-|-
TGTGCCAGCAGCTTATTTGCCCCAAGCACAGATACGCAGTATTTT
CASSLFAPSTDTQYF
>TRBJ2-5|TRBV28|-|-
TGTGCCAGCAACGAACCCCCGGCGGAGACCCAGTACTTC
CASNEPPAETQYF
>TRBJ2-7|TRBV12-3/TRBV12-4|-|TRBD1
TGTGCCAGCAGACTTGGGGTGGGACAGGGGGCGCGTGAGCAGTACTTC
CASRLGVGQGAREQYF
>TRBJ2-7|TRBV7-9|once|-
TGTGCCAGCAGCTTCAGGGAGTCCTACGAGCAGTACTTC
CASSFRESYEQYF
>TRBJ2-7|TRBV30|-|-
TGTGCCTGGAGGCGGACAGCCCAGGTCAACGAGCAGTACTTC
CAWRRTAQVNEQYF
>TRBJ2-3|TRBV20-1|-|TRBD2
TGCAGTGCTGGGACTAGCGGGGAGACAGATACGCAGTATTTT
CSAGTSGETDTQYF
>TRBJ2-7|TRBV9|once|-
TGTGCCAGCAGCGTAGAGGCGGGACCCTACGAGCAGTACTTC
CASSVEAGPYEQYF
>TRBJ2-5|TRBV7-8|-|TRBD1
TGTGCCAGCAGCACGGCAAGACAGGGGTGGACCCAGTACTTC
CASSTARQGWTQYF
>TRBJ1-2|TRBV20-1|-|-
TGCAGTGCTAGAGACCCGGGACGGACCTATGGCTACACCTTC
CSARDPGRTYGYTF
>TRBJ2-5|TRBV30|-|-
TGTGCCTGGAGTTGGGAGCAGTCGACCCAGTACTTC
CAWSWEQSTQYF
>TRBJ1-5|TRBV4-1|-|-
TGCGCCAGCAGCCAATTGGCTTTTGTGGTGGACAGCAATCAGCCCCAGCATTTT
CASSQLAFVVDSNQPQHF
>TRBJ2-7|TRBV30|-|-
TGTGTCTTGGATTGGGGTCGTTACGAGCAGTACTTC
CVLDWGRYEQYF
>TRBJ2-1|TRBV11-2|-|TRBD2
TGTGCCAGCAGCTCCTATAAGGGGGGGACTAGCGGAACTGGGTCCTACAATGAGCAGTTCTTC
CASSSYKGGTSGTGSYNEQFF
>TRBJ2-5|TRBV20-1|-|TRBD2
TGCAGTGCTTTTATAGCGGGAGCGCCAGAGACCCAGTACTTC
CSAFIAGAPETQYF
>TRBJ2-3|TRBV20-1|-|-
TGCAGTGCTAGCGGGAGCGGGTTGGTGACAGATACGCAGTATTTT
CSASGSGLVTDTQYF
>TRBJ2-3|TRBV7-6|-|TRBD2
TGTGCCAGCAGCCTCGATAAACTAGCGGGACCAGATACGCAGTATTTT
CASSLDKLAGPDTQYF